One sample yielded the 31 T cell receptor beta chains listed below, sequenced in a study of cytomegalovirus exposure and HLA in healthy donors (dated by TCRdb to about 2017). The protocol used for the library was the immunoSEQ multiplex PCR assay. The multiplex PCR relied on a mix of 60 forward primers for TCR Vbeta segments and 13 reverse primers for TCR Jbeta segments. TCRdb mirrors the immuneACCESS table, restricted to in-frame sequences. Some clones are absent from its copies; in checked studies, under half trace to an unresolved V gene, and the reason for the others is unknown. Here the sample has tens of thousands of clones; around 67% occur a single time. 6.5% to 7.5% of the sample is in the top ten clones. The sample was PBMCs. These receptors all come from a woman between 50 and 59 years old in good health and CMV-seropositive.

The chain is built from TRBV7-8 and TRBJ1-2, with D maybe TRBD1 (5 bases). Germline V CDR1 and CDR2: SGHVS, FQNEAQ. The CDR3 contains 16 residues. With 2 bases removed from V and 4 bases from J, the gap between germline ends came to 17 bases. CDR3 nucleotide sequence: TGTGCCAGCAGCTTAAGGGGCCAGGGATCAGGCTATGGCTACACCTTC. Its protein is CASSLRGQGSGYGYTF.

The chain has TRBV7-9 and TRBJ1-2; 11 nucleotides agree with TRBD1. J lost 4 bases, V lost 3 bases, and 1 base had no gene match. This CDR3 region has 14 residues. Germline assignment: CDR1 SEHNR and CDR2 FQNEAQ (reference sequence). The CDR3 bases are TGTGCCAGCAGCTTCGGACAGGGGGCCTATGGCTACACCTTC. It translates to CASSFGQGAYGYTF.

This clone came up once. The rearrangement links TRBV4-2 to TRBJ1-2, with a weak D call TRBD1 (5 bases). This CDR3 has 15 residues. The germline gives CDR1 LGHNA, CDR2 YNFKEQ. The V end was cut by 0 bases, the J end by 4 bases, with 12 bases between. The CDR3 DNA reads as TGTGCCAGCAGCCAAGATTTGGGGGGATTCTATGGCTACACCTTC. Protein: CASSQDLGGFYGYTF.

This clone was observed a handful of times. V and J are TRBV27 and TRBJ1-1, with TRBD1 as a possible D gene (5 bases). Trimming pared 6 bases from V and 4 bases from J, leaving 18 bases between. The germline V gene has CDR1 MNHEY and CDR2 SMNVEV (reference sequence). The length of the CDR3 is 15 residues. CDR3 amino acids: CASRAGRRTSTEAFF. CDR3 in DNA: TGTGCCAGCAGAGCCGGACGTCGGACATCCACTGAAGCTTTCTTT.

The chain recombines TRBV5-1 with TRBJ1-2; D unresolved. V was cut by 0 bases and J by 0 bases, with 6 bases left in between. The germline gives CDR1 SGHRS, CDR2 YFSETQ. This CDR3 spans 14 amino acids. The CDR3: CASSLVSSNYGYTF. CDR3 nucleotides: TGCGCCAGCAGCTTGGTCTCTTCTAACTATGGCTACACCTTC. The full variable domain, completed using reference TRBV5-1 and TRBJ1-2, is KAGVTQTPRYLIKTRGQQVTLSCSPISGHRSVSWYQQTPGQGLQFLFEYFSETQRNKGNFPGRFSGRQFSNSRSEMNVSTLELGDSALYLCASSLVSSNYGYTFGSGTRLTVV.

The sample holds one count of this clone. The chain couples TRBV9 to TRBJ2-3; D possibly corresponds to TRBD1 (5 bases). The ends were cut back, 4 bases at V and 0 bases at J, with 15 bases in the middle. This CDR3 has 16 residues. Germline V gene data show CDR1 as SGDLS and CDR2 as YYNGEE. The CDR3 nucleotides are TGTGCCAGCAGCTTCCTGACAGACTCTAGCACAGATACGCAGTATTTT. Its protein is CASSFLTDSSTDTQYF.

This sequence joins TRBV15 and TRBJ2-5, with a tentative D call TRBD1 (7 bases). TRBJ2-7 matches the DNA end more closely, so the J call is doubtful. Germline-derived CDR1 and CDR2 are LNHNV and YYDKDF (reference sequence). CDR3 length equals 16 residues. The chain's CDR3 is CATSRPTAGGLIEQYF. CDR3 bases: TGTGCCACCAGCAGACCGACGGCAGGGGGACTTATCGAGCAGTACTTC.

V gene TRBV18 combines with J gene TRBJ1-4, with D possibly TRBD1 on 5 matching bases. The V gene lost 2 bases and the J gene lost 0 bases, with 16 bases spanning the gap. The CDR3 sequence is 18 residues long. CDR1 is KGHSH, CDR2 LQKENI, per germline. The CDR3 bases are TGTGCCAGCTCACCAAGGAGCAGACAGACCTCAACTAATGAAAAACTGTTTTTT. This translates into CASSPRSRQTSTNEKLFF. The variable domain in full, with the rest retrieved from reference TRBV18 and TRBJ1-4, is NAGVMQNPRHLVRRRGQEARLRCSPMKGHSHVYWYRQLPEEGLKFMVYLQKENIIDESGMPKERFSAEFPKEGPSILRIQQVVRGDSAAYFCASSPRSRQTSTNEKLFFGSGTQLSVL.

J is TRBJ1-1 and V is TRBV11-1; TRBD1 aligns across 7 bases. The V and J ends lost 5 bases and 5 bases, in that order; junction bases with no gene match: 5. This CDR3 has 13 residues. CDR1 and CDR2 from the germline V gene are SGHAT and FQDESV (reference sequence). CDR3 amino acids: CASSRDRATEAFF. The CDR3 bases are TGTGCCAGCAGCAGAGACAGGGCTACTGAAGCTTTCTTT.

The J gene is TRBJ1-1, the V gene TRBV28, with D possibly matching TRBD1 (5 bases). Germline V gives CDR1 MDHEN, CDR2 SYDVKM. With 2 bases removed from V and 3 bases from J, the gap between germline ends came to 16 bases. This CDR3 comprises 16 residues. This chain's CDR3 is CASSLARAGGDTEAFF. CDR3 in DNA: TGTGCCAGCAGTTTAGCCCGAGCGGGGGGGGACACTGAAGCTTTCTTT.

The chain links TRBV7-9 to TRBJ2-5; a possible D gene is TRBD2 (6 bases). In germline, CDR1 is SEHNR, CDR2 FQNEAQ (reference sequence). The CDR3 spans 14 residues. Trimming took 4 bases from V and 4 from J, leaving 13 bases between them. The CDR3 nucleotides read TGTGCCAGCAGCTCCTCCGGGACTGCAGAGACCCAGTACTTC. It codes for CASSSSGTAETQYF.

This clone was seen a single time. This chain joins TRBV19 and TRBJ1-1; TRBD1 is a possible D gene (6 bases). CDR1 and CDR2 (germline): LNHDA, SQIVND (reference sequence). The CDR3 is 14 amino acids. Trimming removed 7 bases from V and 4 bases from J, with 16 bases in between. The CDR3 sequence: CASTQTGSSTEAFF. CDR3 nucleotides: TGTGCCAGTACCCAGACAGGATCTAGCACTGAAGCTTTCTTT.

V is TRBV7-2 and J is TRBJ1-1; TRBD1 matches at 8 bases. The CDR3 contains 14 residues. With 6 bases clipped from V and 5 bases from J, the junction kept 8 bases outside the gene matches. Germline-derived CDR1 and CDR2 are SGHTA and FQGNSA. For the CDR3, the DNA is TGTGCCAGCAGTTCGACAGGGGCGGGTACTGAAGCTTTCTTT. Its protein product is CASSSTGAGTEAFF.

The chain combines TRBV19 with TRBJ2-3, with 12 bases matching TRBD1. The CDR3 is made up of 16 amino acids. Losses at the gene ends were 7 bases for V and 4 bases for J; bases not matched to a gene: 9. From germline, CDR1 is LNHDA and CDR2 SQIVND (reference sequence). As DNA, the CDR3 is TGTGCCAGTAAAATCCGGGACAGGGGGCTGTCAGATACGCAGTATTTT. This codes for CASKIRDRGLSDTQYF. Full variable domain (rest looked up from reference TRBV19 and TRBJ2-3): DGGITQSPKYLFRKEGQNVTLSCEQNLNHDAMYWYRQDPGQGLRLIYYSQIVNDFQKGDIAEGYSVSREKKESFPLTVTSAQKNPTAFYLCASKIRDRGLSDTQYFGPGTRLTVL.

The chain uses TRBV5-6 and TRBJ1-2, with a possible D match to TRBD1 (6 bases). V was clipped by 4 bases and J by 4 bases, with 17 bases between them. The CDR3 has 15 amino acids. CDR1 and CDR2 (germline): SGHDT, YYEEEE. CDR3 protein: CASSPPATGFYGYTF. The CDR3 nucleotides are TGTGCCAGCAGCCCGCCCGCGACAGGCTTCTATGGCTACACCTTC. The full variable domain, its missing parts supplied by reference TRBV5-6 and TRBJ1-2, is DAGVTQSPTHLIKTRGQQVTLRCSPKSGHDTVSWYQQALGQGPQFIFQYYEEEERQRGNFPDRFSGHQFPNYSSELNVNALLLGDSALYLCASSPPATGFYGYTFGSGTRLTVV.

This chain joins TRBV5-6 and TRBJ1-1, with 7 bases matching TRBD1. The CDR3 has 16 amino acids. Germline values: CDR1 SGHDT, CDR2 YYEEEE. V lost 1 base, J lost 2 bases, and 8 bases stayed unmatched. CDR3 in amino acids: CASSLLEGTANTEAFF. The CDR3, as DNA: TGTGCCAGCAGCTTGCTTGAGGGGACAGCCAACACTGAAGCTTTCTTT. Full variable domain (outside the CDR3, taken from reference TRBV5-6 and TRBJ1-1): DAGVTQSPTHLIKTRGQQVTLRCSPKSGHDTVSWYQQALGQGPQFIFQYYEEEERQRGNFPDRFSGHQFPNYSSELNVNALLLGDSALYLCASSLLEGTANTEAFFGQGTRLTVV.

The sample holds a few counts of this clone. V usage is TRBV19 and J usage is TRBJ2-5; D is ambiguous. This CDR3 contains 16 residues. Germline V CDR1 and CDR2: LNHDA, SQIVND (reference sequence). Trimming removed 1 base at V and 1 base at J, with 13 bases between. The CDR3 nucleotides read TGTGCCAGTAGTATAGGAATTGCAGGCATCCAAGAGACCCAGTACTTC. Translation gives CASSIGIAGIQETQYF.

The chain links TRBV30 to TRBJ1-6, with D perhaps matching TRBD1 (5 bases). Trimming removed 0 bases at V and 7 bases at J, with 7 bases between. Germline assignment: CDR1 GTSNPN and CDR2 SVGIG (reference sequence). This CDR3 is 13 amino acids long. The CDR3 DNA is TGTGCCTGGAGTGTAGGGGTGAATTCACCCCTCCACTTT. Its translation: CAWSVGVNSPLHF.

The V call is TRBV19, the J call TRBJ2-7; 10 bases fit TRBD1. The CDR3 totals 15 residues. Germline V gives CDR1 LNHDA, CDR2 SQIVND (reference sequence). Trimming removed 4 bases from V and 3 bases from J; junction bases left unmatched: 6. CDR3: CASSTPWTGGYEQYF. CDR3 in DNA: TGTGCCAGTAGTACCCCATGGACAGGGGGCTACGAGCAGTACTTC.

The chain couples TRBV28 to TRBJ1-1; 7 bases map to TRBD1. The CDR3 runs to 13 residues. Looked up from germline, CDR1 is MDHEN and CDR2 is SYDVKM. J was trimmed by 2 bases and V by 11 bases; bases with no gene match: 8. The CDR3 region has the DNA TGTGCCTCCAAGGGGGCCGTTAACACTGAAGCTTTCTTT. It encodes CASKGAVNTEAFF.

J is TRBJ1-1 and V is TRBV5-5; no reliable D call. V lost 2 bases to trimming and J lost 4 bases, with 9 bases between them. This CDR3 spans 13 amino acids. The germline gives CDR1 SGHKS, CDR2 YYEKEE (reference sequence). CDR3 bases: TGTGCCAGCAGCTTTGTTTTATCCACTGAAGCTTTCTTT. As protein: CASSFVLSTEAFF.

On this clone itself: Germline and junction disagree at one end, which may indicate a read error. CDR3 residues: CASSFSYGGAYEQFF. CDR3 coding DNA: TGTGCTAGCAGCTTTTCGTACGGGGGGGCCTATGAGCAGTTCTTC. The V call is TRBV7-7, the J call TRBJ2-1, with 8 positions matching TRBD2. Germline CDR1 reads SSHAT; CDR2 reads FNYEAQ (reference sequence). The CDR3 is made up of 15 amino acids.

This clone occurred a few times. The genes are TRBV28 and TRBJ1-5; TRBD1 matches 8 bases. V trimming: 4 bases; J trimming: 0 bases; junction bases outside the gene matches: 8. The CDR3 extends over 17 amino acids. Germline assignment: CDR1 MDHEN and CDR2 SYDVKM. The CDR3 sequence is CASSSWDRNDSNQPQHF. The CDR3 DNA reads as TGTGCCAGCAGTTCCTGGGACAGGAACGATAGCAATCAGCCCCAGCATTTT.

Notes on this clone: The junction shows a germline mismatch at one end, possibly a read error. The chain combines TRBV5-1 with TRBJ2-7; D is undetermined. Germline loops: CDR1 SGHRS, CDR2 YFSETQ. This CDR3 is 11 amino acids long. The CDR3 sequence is CDSRSAYEQYF. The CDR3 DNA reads TGCGACAGCAGGTCGGCCTACGAGCAGTACTTC.

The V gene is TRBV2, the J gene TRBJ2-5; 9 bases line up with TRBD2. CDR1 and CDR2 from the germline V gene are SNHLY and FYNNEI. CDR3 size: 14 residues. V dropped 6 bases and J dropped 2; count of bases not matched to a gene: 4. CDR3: CASRSGGTQETQYF. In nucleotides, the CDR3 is TGTGCCAGCAGGAGCGGGGGGACACAAGAGACCCAGTACTTC.

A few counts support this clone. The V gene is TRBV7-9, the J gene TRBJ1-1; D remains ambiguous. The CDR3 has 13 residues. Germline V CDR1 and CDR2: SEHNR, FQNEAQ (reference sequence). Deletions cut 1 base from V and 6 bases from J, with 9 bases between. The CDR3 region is CASSLVPSAEAFF. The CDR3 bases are TGTGCCAGCAGCTTAGTCCCGAGCGCTGAAGCTTTCTTT.

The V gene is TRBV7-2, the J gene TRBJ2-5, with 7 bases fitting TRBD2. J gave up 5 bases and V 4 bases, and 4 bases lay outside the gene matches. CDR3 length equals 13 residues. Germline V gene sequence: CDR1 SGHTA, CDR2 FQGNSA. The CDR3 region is CASSWEGLETQYF. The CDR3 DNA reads TGTGCCAGCAGCTGGGAGGGCCTGGAGACCCAGTACTTC.

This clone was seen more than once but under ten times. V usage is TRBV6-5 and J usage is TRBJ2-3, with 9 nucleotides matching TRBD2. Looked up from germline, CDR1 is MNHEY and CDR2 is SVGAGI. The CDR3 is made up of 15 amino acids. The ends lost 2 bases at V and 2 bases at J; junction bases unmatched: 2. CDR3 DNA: TGTGCCAGCAGTTACGGCGGGGGGGCCACAGATACGCAGTATTTT. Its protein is CASSYGGGATDTQYF.

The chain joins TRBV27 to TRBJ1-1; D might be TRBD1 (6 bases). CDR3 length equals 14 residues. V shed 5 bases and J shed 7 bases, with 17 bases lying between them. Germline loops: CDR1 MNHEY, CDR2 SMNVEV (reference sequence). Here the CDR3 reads CASSAFGGRGEAFF. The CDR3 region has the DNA TGTGCCAGCAGTGCCTTCGGGGGGCGGGGTGAAGCTTTCTTT.

DNA of the CDR3: TGTGCCAGCAGCCCCCAGGGCGGGGAGCTGTTTTTT. The encoded protein is CASSPQGGELFF. This chain joins TRBV7-3 and TRBJ2-2; a weak D match, TRBD1 (5 bases). Germline loops: CDR1 SGHTA, CDR2 FQGTGA. The CDR3 has 12 residues. The ends were cut back, 5 bases at V and 7 bases at J, with 8 bases in the middle.

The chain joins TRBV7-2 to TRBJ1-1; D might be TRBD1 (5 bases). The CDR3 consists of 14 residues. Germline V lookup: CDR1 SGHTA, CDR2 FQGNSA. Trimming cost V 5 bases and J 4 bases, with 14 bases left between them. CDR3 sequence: CASSLIGGGTEAFF. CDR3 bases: TGTGCCAGCAGCCTAATTGGGGGAGGCACTGAAGCTTTCTTT.